The T cell receptor (beta chain) described here comes from a study of CD8+ T cells in alopecia areata. Study-wide context: Among treated patients, oral tofacitinib was administered at 5 to 10 mg twice daily. The protocol delivered tofacitinib for 6 to 18 months, then withdrew it for 6 months. Study results and limitations: Clonality exceeded that of normal scalp in lesional scalp, most notably in alopecia totalis/universalis.

RNA extraction and reverse transcription yielded cDNA as sequencing template. The data were produced by immunoSEQ multiplex PCR, yet TCRdb's version contains in-frame clones alone and is incomplete. Of 130,000 or so clones in the sample, roughly 55% are singletons; the top ten hold 4.5% to 6%. CDR1 is GTSNPN, CDR2 SVGIG, per germline (reference sequence). The CDR3 extends over 15 amino acids. The V segment lost 2 bases and the J segment 5 bases; nucleotides outside the gene matches: 8. Comment on this clone: The antigen remains unidentified.

Treatment described: oral pan-JAK inhibitor, 5-10 mg twice daily. The clonotype was recovered from a human donor with alopecia areata. The specimen comprised CD4+ T cells sorted from blood, sampled at week 4, from a patient treated with tofacitinib. The rearrangement uses TRBV30 and TRBJ1-4; 7 bases align to TRBD1. This chain's CDR3 is CAWSTFDRVNEKLFF. The CDR3 DNA reads TGTGCCTGGAGTACCTTCGACAGGGTAAATGAAAAACTGTTTTTT.